The 9 T cell receptor beta chains below were found in one sample sequenced in a study of blood T cell repertoires in COVID-19. Only in-frame clones appear in the TCRdb table, and some are missing; sequencing was by immunoSEQ multiplex PCR. The sample has some 110,000 clones; roughly 86% are singletons. The sequencing input was peripheral blood. Every receptor here comes from a man aged 40-49 years with acute or convalescent COVID-19.

The table lists this clone with a count of one. This chain uses TRBV11-2 with TRBJ2-2, with a weak D call TRBD2 (5 bases). This CDR3 is built from 17 residues. V lost 5 bases and J lost 3, with 19 bases in between. Germline loops: CDR1 SGHAT, CDR2 FQNNGV. DNA for the CDR3: TGTGCCAGCAGCCCCTTGAGAGGGCGGCGGGACACCGGGGAGCTGTTTTTT. This codes for CASSPLRGRRDTGELFF.

CDR3 in DNA: TGTGCCAGTACTTCGTCACGGGACAGGGTTGCGTCTAATGAAAAACTGTTTTTT. Its translation: CASTSSRDRVASNEKLFF. This chain joins TRBV19 and TRBJ1-4; 9 bases match TRBD1. The V gene end was trimmed by 7 bases and the J gene end by 3 bases; junction bases not matched to a gene: 15. This CDR3 has 18 amino acids. The germline V gene encodes CDR1 LNHDA and CDR2 SQIVND (reference sequence).

The chain carries TRBV11-1 and TRBJ1-6; TRBD1 matches at 9 bases. The junction had 6 bases not matched to a gene; V was cut back by 5 bases and J by 7 bases. From germline, CDR1 is SGHAT and CDR2 FQDESV (reference sequence). The CDR3 is 15 residues long. CDR3 nucleotides: TGTGCCAGCAGCGATGGGACAGGGAGCAATTCACCCCTCCACTTT. Amino acids: CASSDGTGSNSPLHF.

V is TRBV19 and J is TRBJ1-1; unclear D gene. Trimming stripped 5 bases from V and 0 bases from J, with 10 bases between. Germline-derived CDR1 and CDR2 are LNHDA and SQIVND (reference sequence). The CDR3 is 14 residues long. Here the CDR3 DNA reads TGTGCCAGTAGTGCCGCGGTCATGAACACTGAAGCTTTCTTT. This sequence encodes CASSAAVMNTEAFF.

This rearrangement joins TRBV6-5 to TRBJ2-3; 11 bases align to TRBD2. The V and J ends lost 6 bases and 5 bases, in that order; junction bases with no gene match: 1. The CDR3 spans 13 residues. The germline V gene has CDR1 MNHEY and CDR2 SVGAGI. CDR3 sequence (DNA): TGTGCCAGCAGCCTAGCGGGGGGAGATACGCAGTATTTT. Its translation: CASSLAGGDTQYF.

The count of this clone is one. The chain recombines TRBV24-1 with TRBJ2-1; D unclear. CDR3 length: 15 amino acids. V lost 5 bases, J lost 4 bases, and 14 bases lay in between. Looked up from germline, CDR1 is KGHDR and CDR2 is SFDVKD. The DNA of the CDR3 is TGTGCCACCAGTGGACGACGGATGACTTACAATGAGCAGTTCTTC. Translated: CATSGRRMTYNEQFF.

This rearrangement joins TRBV7-2 to TRBJ2-3; D uncertain. CDR1 and CDR2 from the germline V gene are SGHTA and FQGNSA. Trimming removed 1 base at V and 0 bases at J, with 8 bases between. This CDR3 is built from 15 residues. CDR3 region: CASSLGGISTDTQYF. The CDR3 DNA sequence: TGTGCCAGCAGCTTAGGAGGCATTAGCACAGATACGCAGTATTTT. The entire variable domain, with the rest obtained from reference TRBV7-2 and TRBJ2-3, is as follows: GAGVSQSPSNKVTEKGKDVELRCDPISGHTALYWYRQSLGQGLEFLIYFQGNSAPDKSGLPSDRFSAERTGGSVSTLTIQRTQQEDSAVYLCASSLGGISTDTQYFGPGTRLTVL.

V and J are TRBV19 and TRBJ1-4; 8 positions match TRBD1. The length of the CDR3 is 15 residues. Germline CDR1 and CDR2: LNHDA and SQIVND (reference sequence). V lost 4 bases and J lost 13; bases outside the gene matches: 14. CDR3 residues: CASSSWDRLGEGLFF. The CDR3 region has the DNA TGTGCCAGTAGTAGTTGGGACAGGCTGGGGGAAGGACTGTTTTTT.

The chain is built from TRBV7-9 and TRBJ1-6; D uncertain. The CDR3 is made up of 14 amino acids. The germline gives CDR1 SEHNR, CDR2 FQNEAQ (reference sequence). The V end was cut by 1 base, the J end by 7 bases, with 8 bases between. DNA for the CDR3: TGTGCCAGCAGCTTAGACATTCCCAATTCACCCCTCCACTTT. This translates into CASSLDIPNSPLHF.